Listed below are T cell receptor beta chains from one sample, sequenced in a study of cytomegalovirus exposure and HLA in healthy donors. The protocol was immunoSEQ multiplex PCR, while the TCRdb copy is restricted to in-frame clones and leaves out a portion. This sample yields 80,000 or so clones, of which 10% are seen a single time; approximately 25% belongs to the top ten. Sequences were obtained from PBMCs. The receptors shown here come from a man in his fifties or sixties in good health and CMV-seropositive. Each CDR3 is given with its conserved first and last residue. D genes are given only for firm matches. The size field is filled for only some rows; it gives once, few, many or a size class.

J gene: TRBJ2-2; V gene: TRBV5-4; D gene: NA; clone size: NA; CDR3 protein: CASSRRDSTGELFF; CDR3 DNA: TGTGCCAGCAGCCGCCGGGACTCCACCGGGGAGCTGTTTTTT
J gene: TRBJ1-5; V gene: TRBV2; D gene: NA; clone size: NA; CDR3 protein: CASQETHHSNQPQHF; CDR3 DNA: TGTGCCAGCCAAGAGACACACCATAGCAATCAGCCCCAGCATTTT
J gene: TRBJ2-5; V gene: TRBV7-9; D gene: NA; clone size: NA; CDR3 protein: CASSFTRGAETQYF; CDR3 DNA: TGTGCCAGCAGCTTCACCAGGGGAGCAGAGACCCAGTACTTC
J gene: TRBJ1-1; V gene: TRBV14; D gene: TRBD1; clone size: few; CDR3 protein: CASSQGGDRGHTEAFF; CDR3 DNA: TGTGCCAGCAGCCAAGGGGGGGACAGGGGTCACACTGAAGCTTTCTTT
J gene: TRBJ2-6; V gene: TRBV5-4; D gene: NA; clone size: few; CDR3 protein: CASSPQERVSGANVLTF; CDR3 DNA: TGTGCCAGCAGCCCACAGGAAAGGGTCTCTGGGGCCAACGTCCTGACTTTC
J gene: TRBJ2-5; V gene: TRBV7-3; D gene: NA; clone size: few; CDR3 protein: CASSPQKGPWETQYF; CDR3 DNA: TGTGCCAGCAGCCCTCAAAAGGGGCCTTGGGAGACCCAGTACTTC
J gene: TRBJ2-5; V gene: TRBV10-3; D gene: NA; clone size: few; CDR3 protein: CAISNKPGEEVETQYF; CDR3 DNA: TGTGCCATCAGTAATAAGCCGGGTGAGGAGGTGGAGACCCAGTACTTC
J gene: TRBJ2-7; V gene: TRBV18; D gene: NA; clone size: few; CDR3 protein: CASSPAPGADYEQYF; CDR3 DNA: TGTGCCAGCTCACCAGCGCCAGGGGCGGACTACGAGCAGTACTTC
J gene: TRBJ2-2; V gene: TRBV6-4; D gene: NA; clone size: few; CDR3 protein: CASRLAQNTGELFF; CDR3 DNA: TGTGCCAGCAGACTAGCTCAGAACACCGGGGAGCTGTTTTTT
J gene: TRBJ1-1; V gene: TRBV5-1; D gene: TRBD1; clone size: NA; CDR3 protein: CASSITGGTEAFF; CDR3 DNA: TGCGCCAGCAGCATAACAGGGGGGACTGAAGCTTTCTTT
J gene: TRBJ2-3; V gene: TRBV5-4; D gene: TRBD2; clone size: NA; CDR3 protein: CASSSQRGGPDTQYF; CDR3 DNA: TGTGCCAGCAGCTCCCAGCGGGGGGGCCCAGATACGCAGTATTTT
J gene: TRBJ2-1; V gene: TRBV5-6; D gene: TRBD2; clone size: NA; CDR3 protein: CASSSGLAEQFF; CDR3 DNA: TGTGCCAGCAGTTCGGGACTAGCCGAGCAGTTCTTC
J gene: TRBJ2-1; V gene: TRBV6-5; D gene: NA; clone size: NA; CDR3 protein: CASSRREAYNEQFF; CDR3 DNA: TGTGCCAGCAGCCGGAGGGAAGCCTACAATGAGCAGTTCTTC
J gene: TRBJ2-7; V gene: TRBV5-4; D gene: NA; clone size: NA; CDR3 protein: CASSLEGVNEQYF; CDR3 DNA: TGTGCCAGCAGCTTGGAGGGGGTGAACGAGCAGTACTTC
J gene: TRBJ2-3; V gene: TRBV9; D gene: TRBD1; clone size: NA; CDR3 protein: CASSAPGTASTDTQYF; CDR3 DNA: TGTGCCAGCAGCGCACCCGGGACAGCTAGCACAGATACGCAGTATTTT
J gene: TRBJ1-3; V gene: TRBV6-6; D gene: TRBD1; clone size: few; CDR3 protein: CASSYEDRGWNTIYF; CDR3 DNA: TGTGCCAGCAGTTACGAAGACAGGGGTTGGAACACCATATATTTT
J gene: TRBJ1-4; V gene: TRBV9; D gene: TRBD1; clone size: few; CDR3 protein: CASSFSRDSGTNEKLFF; CDR3 DNA: TGTGCCAGCAGCTTCTCCCGGGACAGCGGGACTAATGAAAAACTGTTTTTT
J gene: TRBJ1-4; V gene: TRBV5-1; D gene: NA; clone size: NA; CDR3 protein: CASSPVGVALEKLFF; CDR3 DNA: TGCGCCAGCAGCCCGGTAGGAGTGGCGCTTGAAAAACTGTTTTTT
J gene: TRBJ1-4; V gene: TRBV7-2; D gene: NA; clone size: many; CDR3 protein: CASSLNGAANEKLFF; CDR3 DNA: TGTGCCAGCAGCTTAAATGGGGCCGCTAATGAAAAACTGTTTTTT
J gene: TRBJ2-7; V gene: TRBV10-3; D gene: NA; clone size: few; CDR3 protein: CAIGTGFYEQYF; CDR3 DNA: TGTGCCATCGGCACCGGGTTCTACGAGCAGTACTTC
J gene: TRBJ1-5; V gene: TRBV5-8; D gene: NA; clone size: few; CDR3 protein: CASSTRTGGNQPQHF; CDR3 DNA: TGTGCCAGCAGCACCCGTACAGGAGGCAATCAGCCCCAGCATTTT
J gene: TRBJ2-1; V gene: TRBV7-9; D gene: NA; clone size: NA; CDR3 protein: CASGRGRYNEQFF; CDR3 DNA: TGTGCCAGCGGCCGGGGTAGATACAATGAGCAGTTCTTC
J gene: TRBJ2-1; V gene: TRBV6-5; D gene: NA; clone size: NA; CDR3 protein: CASSTTTPYNEQFF; CDR3 DNA: TGTGCCAGCAGTACCACTACCCCCTACAATGAGCAGTTCTTC
J gene: TRBJ2-3; V gene: TRBV7-9; D gene: NA; clone size: NA; CDR3 protein: CASSLAEDLDTQYF; CDR3 DNA: TGTGCCAGCAGCTTAGCGGAGGACTTAGATACGCAGTATTTT
J gene: TRBJ1-1; V gene: TRBV5-1; D gene: TRBD1; clone size: NA; CDR3 protein: CASSSEGATVNTEAFF; CDR3 DNA: TGCGCCAGCAGCAGCGAGGGGGCGACGGTGAACACTGAAGCTTTCTTT
J gene: TRBJ2-7; V gene: TRBV7-3; D gene: TRBD2; clone size: NA; CDR3 protein: CASSAGGGFEQYF; CDR3 DNA: TGTGCCAGCAGCGCCGGGGGGGGGTTCGAGCAGTACTTC
J gene: TRBJ2-7; V gene: TRBV18; D gene: TRBD2; clone size: few; CDR3 protein: CASSPSGSGFYEQYF; CDR3 DNA: TGTGCCAGCTCACCAAGCGGGAGTGGTTTCTACGAGCAGTACTTC
J gene: TRBJ2-5; V gene: TRBV7-3; D gene: NA; clone size: NA; CDR3 protein: CASSPGRLETQYF; CDR3 DNA: TGTGCCAGCAGCCCAGGGCGACTCGAGACCCAGTACTTC
J gene: TRBJ2-1; V gene: TRBV30; D gene: NA; clone size: NA; CDR3 protein: CAWGLLSDEQFF; CDR3 DNA: TGTGCCTGGGGACTCCTCTCGGATGAGCAGTTCTTC
J gene: TRBJ2-7; V gene: TRBV9; D gene: NA; clone size: few; CDR3 protein: CASSPPTGYEQYF; CDR3 DNA: TGTGCCAGCAGCCCTCCGACAGGATACGAGCAGTACTTC
J gene: TRBJ2-3; V gene: TRBV28; D gene: TRBD1; clone size: NA; CDR3 protein: CASSRQGAMTDTQYF; CDR3 DNA: TGTGCCAGCAGTCGCCAGGGGGCGATGACAGATACGCAGTATTTT
J gene: TRBJ1-1; V gene: TRBV7-2; D gene: NA; clone size: NA; CDR3 protein: CASSLLSQGEAFF; CDR3 DNA: TGTGCCAGCAGCTTATTGTCGCAGGGAGAAGCTTTCTTT
J gene: TRBJ2-1; V gene: TRBV6-6; D gene: NA; clone size: NA; CDR3 protein: CASSRELAYEQFF; CDR3 DNA: TGTGCCAGCAGCCGGGAATTAGCCTATGAGCAGTTCTTC
J gene: TRBJ2-2; V gene: TRBV5-5; D gene: NA; clone size: NA; CDR3 protein: CASSLGGRPTGELFF; CDR3 DNA: TGTGCCAGCAGCTTAGGAGGCCGGCCTACCGGGGAGCTGTTTTTT
J gene: TRBJ2-3; V gene: TRBV5-4; D gene: NA; clone size: few; CDR3 protein: CASSPSGGNTDTQYF; CDR3 DNA: TGTGCCAGCAGCCCGTCTGGCGGCAACACAGATACGCAGTATTTT
J gene: TRBJ2-7; V gene: TRBV27; D gene: NA; clone size: few; CDR3 protein: CASSLSYIHPLYEQYF; CDR3 DNA: TGTGCCAGCAGTTTATCGTACATCCACCCTCTTTACGAGCAGTACTTC
J gene: TRBJ2-7; V gene: TRBV15; D gene: NA; clone size: NA; CDR3 protein: CATSRDIAAGEQYF; CDR3 DNA: TGTGCCACCAGCAGAGATATAGCAGCCGGGGAGCAGTACTTC
J gene: TRBJ2-2; V gene: TRBV19; D gene: NA; clone size: NA; CDR3 protein: CASRGGQVTPRTGELFF; CDR3 DNA: TGTGCCAGTAGGGGAGGACAGGTAACCCCGAGGACCGGGGAGCTGTTTTTT
J gene: TRBJ1-4; V gene: TRBV5-8; D gene: TRBD1; clone size: few; CDR3 protein: CASRLTGGAEKLFF; CDR3 DNA: TGTGCCAGCAGATTGACAGGGGGAGCTGAAAAACTGTTTTTT
J gene: TRBJ1-1; V gene: TRBV6-5; D gene: NA; clone size: few; CDR3 protein: CASSEYVGEAFF; CDR3 DNA: TGTGCCAGCAGTGAATATGTCGGTGAAGCTTTCTTT
J gene: TRBJ2-5; V gene: TRBV10-3; D gene: TRBD2; clone size: NA; CDR3 protein: CAISDPTSGGETQYF; CDR3 DNA: TGTGCCATCAGTGACCCAACTAGCGGAGGGGAGACCCAGTACTTC
J gene: TRBJ1-6; V gene: TRBV6-1; D gene: NA; clone size: few; CDR3 protein: CASSEDGQINSPLHF; CDR3 DNA: TGTGCCAGCAGTGAAGATGGACAGATTAATTCACCCCTCCACTTT
J gene: TRBJ1-4; V gene: TRBV28; D gene: NA; clone size: few; CDR3 protein: CASSLRERNSATNEKLFF; CDR3 DNA: TGTGCCAGCAGTTTAAGAGAACGGAACAGTGCAACTAATGAAAAACTGTTTTTT
J gene: TRBJ2-7; V gene: TRBV6-6; D gene: NA; clone size: NA; CDR3 protein: CASSPSTVGEQYF; CDR3 DNA: TGTGCCAGCAGTCCCTCGACTGTGGGCGAGCAGTACTTC
J gene: TRBJ1-5; V gene: TRBV5-8; D gene: TRBD1; clone size: NA; CDR3 protein: CASNRDRVPRNQPQHF; CDR3 DNA: TGTGCCAGCAACCGGGACAGGGTCCCCCGAAATCAGCCCCAGCATTTT
J gene: TRBJ1-5; V gene: TRBV30; D gene: TRBD1; clone size: few; CDR3 protein: CAWSVGQGHQPQHF; CDR3 DNA: TGTGCCTGGAGTGTAGGACAGGGGCATCAGCCCCAGCATTTT
J gene: TRBJ2-5; V gene: TRBV9; D gene: TRBD2; clone size: NA; CDR3 protein: CASSPGTSRQTQYF; CDR3 DNA: TGTGCCAGCAGTCCCGGGACTAGCAGGCAGACCCAGTACTTC
J gene: TRBJ2-1; V gene: TRBV19; D gene: TRBD2; clone size: few; CDR3 protein: CASSRGASGAKYNEQFF; CDR3 DNA: TGTGCCAGTAGTAGGGGGGCTAGCGGGGCGAAATACAATGAGCAGTTCTTC
J gene: TRBJ1-6; V gene: TRBV5-1; D gene: NA; clone size: few; CDR3 protein: CASSLAFDSPLHF; CDR3 DNA: TGCGCCAGCAGCTTGGCCTTCGATTCACCCCTCCACTTT
J gene: TRBJ1-1; V gene: TRBV5-1; D gene: NA; clone size: few; CDR3 protein: CASSSGGLDSRARGTEAFF; CDR3 DNA: TGCGCCAGCAGCTCCGGGGGTTTAGATTCTCGGGCCCGCGGCACTGAAGCTTTCTTT
J gene: TRBJ1-4; V gene: TRBV7-9; D gene: TRBD1; clone size: NA; CDR3 protein: CASRATGDEKPFF; CDR3 DNA: TGTGCCAGCAGGGCGACAGGGGATGAAAAACCGTTTTTT
J gene: TRBJ1-1; V gene: TRBV28; D gene: NA; clone size: few; CDR3 protein: CASSFAQGGTEAFF; CDR3 DNA: TGTGCCAGCAGTTTCGCCCAGGGAGGCACTGAAGCTTTCTTT
J gene: TRBJ1-2; V gene: TRBV2; D gene: TRBD1; clone size: few; CDR3 protein: CASRGDRVGDGYTF; CDR3 DNA: TGTGCCAGCAGGGGAGACAGGGTAGGGGATGGCTACACCTTC
J gene: TRBJ1-2; V gene: TRBV6-5; D gene: NA; clone size: NA; CDR3 protein: CASGEGGGPYGYTF; CDR3 DNA: TGTGCCAGCGGGGAAGGAGGCGGACCTTATGGCTACACCTTC